The next 9 T cell receptor beta chains were all read from a single sample in a study of T cell changes during pregnancy in multiple sclerosis. Repertoires were generated with immunoSEQ multiplex PCR, while TCRdb's copy carries only in-frame clones and drops some. The repertoire has some 99,000 clones, 92% of them found once; the top ten carry roughly 2.1%. Sequences were derived from peripheral blood, sampled after pregnancy. The receptors were gathered from a female donor in good health, enrolled as a control in a pregnancy study.

The DNA for the CDR3 is TGTGCCAGCAGTGACCCCGCCGCGGGTCGATATAGCTCCTACAATGAGCAGTTCTTC. This translates into CASSDPAAGRYSSYNEQFF. The chain links TRBV6-4 to TRBJ2-1; perhaps TRBD2 as D (5 bases). Germline values: CDR1 MRHNA, CDR2 SNTAGT. V was trimmed by 2 bases and J by 0 bases, leaving 20 bases between them. This CDR3 is 19 amino acids long.

The V gene is TRBV4-2, the J gene TRBJ2-2, with TRBD1 matching over 7 bases. After removal of 3 bases from V and 5 bases from J, the junction contained 6 bases not matched to a gene. The CDR3 extends over 15 amino acids. The germline CDR1 and CDR2 sequences are LGHNA and YNFKEQ. The CDR3 DNA reads TGTGCCAGCAGCCAGAACAGGGGTAGGACCGGGGAGCTGTTTTTT. Its protein is CASSQNRGRTGELFF.

J is TRBJ2-1 and V is TRBV5-1; TRBD1 aligns across 7 bases. Germline CDR1 and CDR2: SGHRS and YFSETQ. V was clipped by 2 bases and J by 8 bases; unmatched bases: 1. The CDR3 sequence is 12 residues long. CDR3: CASSFQGDEQFF. For the CDR3, the DNA is TGCGCCAGCAGCTTTCAGGGGGATGAGCAGTTCTTC.

This clone has a single count. The chain carries TRBV9 and TRBJ2-7; 9 nucleotides line up with TRBD1. V was pared by 4 bases and J by 4 bases, with 9 bases of the junction left unmatched. CDR1 and CDR2 (germline): SGDLS, YYNGEE. The CDR3 spans 15 residues. CDR3 residues: CASSIGGTGLYEQYF. The CDR3, as DNA: TGTGCCAGCAGCATCGGAGGGACAGGGCTGTACGAGCAGTACTTC. The whole variable domain, filled in from reference TRBV9 and TRBJ2-7, reads DSGVTQTPKHLITATGQRVTLRCSPRSGDLSVYWYQQSLDQGLQFLIQYYNGEERAKGNILERFSAQQFPDLHSELNLSSLELGDSALYFCASSIGGTGLYEQYFGPGTRLTVT.

The chain carries TRBV2 and TRBJ1-2; no firm D call. Germline V gene sequence: CDR1 SNHLY, CDR2 FYNNEI. The CDR3 runs to 15 residues. V lost 6 bases and J lost 5, with 19 bases in between. The CDR3 DNA reads as TGTGCCAGCAGAACGAGCCAGGTAGGAAGATATGGCTACACCTTC. Translating gives CASRTSQVGRYGYTF.

The chain recombines TRBV7-9 with TRBJ2-1; 10 nucleotides line up with TRBD2. V lost 4 bases to trimming and J lost 10 bases; unmatched junction nucleotides: 1. Germline CDR1 is SEHNR and CDR2 is FQNEAQ (reference sequence). The CDR3 totals 12 residues. CDR3 sequence (DNA): TGTGCCAGCAGCTCGGGACTAGCGGAGCAGTTCTTC. Encoded protein: CASSSGLAEQFF.

The chain recombines TRBV18 with TRBJ1-1; no firm D call. The V end was cut by 3 bases, the J end by 1 base, with 9 bases between. This CDR3 region has 14 residues. The V gene's germline CDR1 is KGHSH and CDR2 LQKENI. This CDR3 is CASSPGAGNTEAFF. As DNA, the CDR3 is TGTGCCAGCTCACCCGGCGCAGGGAACACTGAAGCTTTCTTT.

The chain uses TRBV21-1 and TRBJ1-1; TRBD1 is the table's D call, not checked against the DNA. TRBV21-1 is assigned pseudogene status. The CDR3 covers 13 residues. The CDR3 protein is CALLGARNTEAFF. For the CDR3, the DNA is TGTGCCCTCCTAGGGGCCAGGAACACTGAAGCTTTCTTT.

The V gene is TRBV7-8, the J gene TRBJ1-3; 7 positions agree with TRBD1. CDR1 SGHVS and CDR2 FQNEAQ come from the germline V gene. The V gene end was trimmed by 7 bases and the J gene end by 6 bases; junction bases not matched to a gene: 9. The CDR3 spans 14 residues. This chain's CDR3 is CASTLDRDANTIYF. The DNA for the CDR3 is TGTGCCAGCACCCTAGACAGGGACGCAAACACCATATATTTT.